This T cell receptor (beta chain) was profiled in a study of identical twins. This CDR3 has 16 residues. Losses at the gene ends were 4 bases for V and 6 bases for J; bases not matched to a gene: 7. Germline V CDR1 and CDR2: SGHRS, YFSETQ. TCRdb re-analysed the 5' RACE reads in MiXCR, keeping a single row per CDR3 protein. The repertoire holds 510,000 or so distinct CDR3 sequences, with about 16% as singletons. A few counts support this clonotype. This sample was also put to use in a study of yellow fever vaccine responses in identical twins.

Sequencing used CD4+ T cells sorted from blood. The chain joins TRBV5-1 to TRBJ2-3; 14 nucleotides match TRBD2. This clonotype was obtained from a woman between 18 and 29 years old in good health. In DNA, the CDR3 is TGCGCCAGCAGCCACGGACTAGCGGGAGGACCCGATACGCAGTATTTT. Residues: CASSHGLAGGPDTQYF. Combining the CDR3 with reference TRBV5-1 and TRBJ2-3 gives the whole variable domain KAGVTQTPRYLIKTRGQQVTLSCSPISGHRSVSWYQQTPGQGLQFLFEYFSETQRNKGNFPGRFSGRQFSNSRSEMNVSTLELGDSALYLCASSHGLAGGPDTQYFGPGTRLTVL.